This entry concerns a single TCR beta chain. This sample stems from a study of T cells in Graves' hyperthyroidism and ophthalmopathy. TCR beta CDR3 regions were amplified from RNA. HTBI primers drove first-round RT-PCR of the TCR CDR3. From the multiplex PCR reads, TCRdb called clonotypes with MiXCR, one entry per CDR3 protein. Of about 200,000 distinct CDR3 sequences in the sample, less than 20% were seen once. The CDR3 is 13 residues long. Trimming pared 8 bases from V and 0 bases from J, leaving 12 bases between. The germline gives CDR1 SQVTM, CDR2 ANQGSEA. Sequenced: blood. The V and J genes are TRBV29-1 and TRBJ2-3; D is perhaps TRBD1 (6 bases). This TCR was sampled from a woman between 45 and 65 years old with Graves' hyperthyroidism. In nucleotides, the CDR3 is TGCAGCCTGTCAGGGGCTAGCACAGATACGCAGTATTTT. Its translation: CSLSGASTDTQYF.